What follows describes a single TCR beta chain. As yet, its antigen is unknown. A read error may produce the germline difference seen at one junction end. In TCRdb, the RACE reads were re-called with MiXCR into one record per CDR3 protein. The profile shows around 250,000 distinct CDR3 sequences, roughly 8.9% of them singletons. This entry belongs to a study of human T cells and chemical hapten exposure. The overall study: The scalp of each patient received a weekly diphenylcyclopropenone dose for the full approximately 24-week study.

Time point noted: pre-sensitization, week 0. Treatment in this sample: therapeutic diphenylcyclopropenone sensitization with weekly scalp DPC. Blood draws came before every patch-test application. Study-level points and caveats: Expanded TCRs formed significantly more large CDR3 similarity clusters than controls.

The receptor was derived from a woman aged 35 to 49 with alopecia areata. Some clones in this sample may be carry-over from other donors' samples. The sample here was whole blood, taken in connection with sensitization to the hapten diphenylcyclopropenone (DPC).

In DNA, the CDR3 is TGTGCCAGCAGCCGACAAAGCACTAGCGGGAGGGCCGAGTTCTCCTTC. Translation gives CASSRQSTSGRAEFSF. V is TRBV5-6 and J is TRBJ2-4; TRBD2 aligns across 13 bases. The CDR3 is 16 residues long. From germline, CDR1 is SGHDT and CDR2 YYEEEE. The variable domain in full, completed from reference TRBV5-6 and TRBJ2-4, reads DAGVTQSPTHLIKTRGQQVTLRCSPKSGHDTVSWYQQALGQGPQFIFQYYEEEERQRGNFPDRFSGHQFPNYSSELNVNALLLGDSALYLCASSRQSTSGRAEFSFGAGTRLSVL.